The clone carrying this T cell receptor beta chain came up a few times. The antigen is not known. This sample is drawn from a study of T cells after yellow fever vaccination. Study-wide points: Subsequent to the booster, the majority of primary-vaccination clones reappeared (around 96% CD4, roughly 90% CD8). FACS-sorted repertoires might harbor abundant contaminating clonotypes from the bulk population. Overlap between CD4 and CD8 compartments was detected for a small share of clonotypes.

The TCR cDNA carried a universal primer site and UMIs from 5'RACE template switching. TCRdb used MiXCR to reprocess the 5' RACE reads, holding one entry per CDR3 protein. Of 500,000 to 650,000 distinct CDR3 sequences listed, about a sixth were seen once; the top ten hold 15% to 20%. Germline CDR1 and CDR2: MNHEY and SVGAGI. The CDR3 sequence is 13 residues long. Trimming removed 2 bases from V and 2 bases from J, with 6 bases in between. This sample comprised PBMCs, obtained around 5 days after the first yellow fever vaccination. The chain couples TRBV6-5 to TRBJ2-5; D gene unclear. The clonotype comes from a man younger than 35 who received the YFV17D yellow fever vaccine. CDR3 nucleotide sequence: TGTGCCAGCAGTTACGACTGGCAAGAGACCCAGTACTTC. Translated: CASSYDWQETQYF.